This TCR beta chain was retrieved from a study of blood T cell repertoires in COVID-19. Study-level information: PBMCs, B-cell-depleted T cells, or T cells were the source of the cDNA or gDNA that made up the material.

One Seattle source followed patients from active infection through their disease course. The data were produced by immunoSEQ multiplex PCR, yet TCRdb's version contains in-frame clones alone and is incomplete. The sample yields some 140,000 clones, approximately 83% seen once. V shed 6 bases, J shed 5 bases, and the junction held 10 bases outside the gene matches. Germline assignment: CDR1 LGHDT and CDR2 YNNKEL (reference sequence). The CDR3 is made up of 15 amino acids. The receptor was isolated from a woman in her sixties or seventies with COVID-19, enrolled during active disease. Sequencing was done on a sample of peripheral blood. The rearrangement uses TRBV3-1 (or the pseudogene TRBV3-2) and TRBJ2-1; 7 nucleotides line up with TRBD1. This chain's CDR3 is CASSPSGTADNEQFF. The CDR3 nucleotides read TGTGCCAGCAGTCCCTCCGGGACAGCCGACAATGAGCAGTTCTTC.